These T cell receptor beta chains were read from a single sample in a study of blood T cell repertoires in COVID-19. Libraries were prepared by immunoSEQ multiplex PCR; TCRdb keeps only in-frame clonotypes and omits some of them. Here the sample spans roughly 150,000 clones, approximately 80% being singletons. Sequencing was done on a sample of peripheral blood. These receptors all stem from a woman between 45 and 60 years old in a cohort sampled during active or convalescent COVID-19. Each CDR3 is given without its conserved first and last residue. Each record gives: V gene, J gene, CDR3 protein.

TRBV30	TRBJ2-4	AWRDRVQNIQY
TRBV13	TRBJ2-4	ASSLQIGVAKNIQY
TRBV5-4	TRBJ1-3	ASSLGMQGTSGNTIY
TRBV7-2	TRBJ1-2	ASSLDMVQGRDYT
TRBV6-5	TRBJ2-3	ASSPGTTSTDTQY
TRBV5-5	TRBJ2-3	ASSGGGTQGTQY
TRBV30	TRBJ1-2	AWSATGTGGGYGYT
TRBV18	TRBJ1-2	ASSPSRDRVYGYT
TRBV10-3	TRBJ1-5	AISQGGDQH
TRBV19	TRBJ1-6	ASSPTGGTPLH
TRBV11-2	TRBJ2-1	ASSLGVWTGGLGEQF
TRBV7-9	TRBJ1-1	ASSFWQGQGRAEAF
TRBV11-2	TRBJ1-3	ASSLAVSGNTIY
TRBV29-1	TRBJ1-1	SVESGRETEAF
TRBV4-1	TRBJ2-7	ASSQDQLDTVMLEQY
TRBV6-5	TRBJ2-6	ASRGAISGANVLT
TRBV10-2	TRBJ2-5	ASTGLAGGPGETQY
TRBV27	TRBJ1-1	ASSQTGGRTEAF
TRBV13	TRBJ2-3	ASSPGGLVSDTQY
TRBV29-1	TRBJ1-5	SVAFQGDSNQPQH
TRBV4-1	TRBJ1-4	ASSQSGTNEKLF
TRBV7-2	TRBJ1-2	ASRFAGDNYGYT
TRBV30	TRBJ2-5	AWSERGGGQETQY
TRBV7-9	TRBJ1-1	ASSLDYRGRMNTEAF
TRBV6-4	TRBJ2-1	ASSDSWTGRNEQF
TRBV5-1	TRBJ1-3	ASRLRSRGNRSGNTIY
TRBV14	TRBJ1-2	ASSQTASYGYT
TRBV6-5	TRBJ1-1	ASSYSTPNTEAF
TRBV2	TRBJ1-4	ASSDLGLRTATNEKLF
TRBV3-1/TRBV3-2	TRBJ1-4	ASSLAIGGANEKLF
TRBV2	TRBJ2-1	ASSEPRALNNEQF
TRBV6-4	TRBJ2-1	ASSAGTSNEQF
TRBV7-8	TRBJ2-5	ASSPGETQY
TRBV6-2/TRBV6-3	TRBJ2-5	ASSYSSGTEGQETQY
TRBV19	TRBJ2-3	ASSTRGTGTSGSSTDTQY
TRBV3-1/TRBV3-2	TRBJ1-2	ASSQFLSGYT
TRBV19	TRBJ1-3	ASSKQHSGNTIY
TRBV10-3	TRBJ2-2	AISNDRDTGELF
TRBV6-2/TRBV6-3	TRBJ1-5	ASSGDRGGRQPQH
TRBV18	TRBJ2-1	ASSPRQGGINEQF
TRBV7-9	TRBJ1-2	ASSVESYGYT
TRBV2	TRBJ2-7	ASSTGPGQGLYEQY
TRBV12-3/TRBV12-4	TRBJ1-1	ASSLGGGTF
TRBV3-1/TRBV3-2	TRBJ1-5	ASSWTGFNQPQH
TRBV3-1/TRBV3-2	TRBJ2-7	ASSQEGAGEQY
TRBV2	TRBJ1-1	ASKAPREAF
TRBV5-1	TRBJ2-1	ASRLDSYNEQF
TRBV6-2/TRBV6-3	TRBJ2-3	ASSYEGQGALADTQY